A selection of T cell receptor beta chains follows, all from one sample in a study of metastatic and nonmetastatic thyroid tumors. TCRdb re-analyzed the PCR reads using MiXCR. Of over 45,000 clones listed, approximately 20% are singletons. Sequencing was carried out using blood. These receptors originate from a male donor with papillary thyroid cancer or a benign thyroid nodule (not recorded which). Some clones in this sample may be carry-over from other donors' samples. Each CDR3 is given with its conserved first and last residue. A D gene is named only where the DNA matches it firmly. Expanded clones get a size class; other rows say once, few or many, or leave the size out.

CDR3nt	CDR3aa	j_gene	d_gene	abundance	v_gene
TGTGCCAGCGTAGGGGTCGACAAGTATGGCTACACCTTC	CASVGVDKYGYTF	TRBJ1-2	-	medium-sized	TRBV6-1
TGTGCCATCCGGGAGGCAGCCTACGAGCAGTACTTC	CAIREAAYEQYF	TRBJ2-7	TRBD2	many	TRBV2
TGTGCCAGCAGCCAAGGTTACCAAGAGACCCAGTACTTC	CASSQGYQETQYF	TRBJ2-5	-	many	TRBV3-1
TGTGCCAGCAGGGTCCGGACAGGGTCCTACGAGCAGTACTTC	CASRVRTGSYEQYF	TRBJ2-7	TRBD1	-	TRBV2
TGTGCCAGCAGCCAAGTATTAGGCTCTGTGGCCAACGTCCTGACTTTC	CASSQVLGSVANVLTF	TRBJ2-6	-	-	TRBV14
TGTGCCAGCAGCGCCCAAGGTAGCCCAGATACGCAGTATTTT	CASSAQGSPDTQYF	TRBJ2-3	-	many	TRBV5-8
TGCGCCAGCAGCCAAGGGTCGGGCCAGTTCAATCAGCCCCAGCATTTT	CASSQGSGQFNQPQHF	TRBJ1-5	-	many	TRBV4-1
TGCGCCAGCAGCTTGGCCGGAGGGACGTCGGTTTACGAGCAGTACTTC	CASSLAGGTSVYEQYF	TRBJ2-7	-	-	TRBV5-1
TGTGCCAGCAGCTTGGGACAGGGCCACGAGCAGTACTTC	CASSLGQGHEQYF	TRBJ2-7	TRBD1	many	TRBV5-5
TGTGCCAGCAGCTTAAGACTAGCGACGGACGAGCAGTACTTC	CASSLRLATDEQYF	TRBJ2-7	TRBD2	many	TRBV7-9
TGTGCCTGGACAGGAGTAATGGCTTCACCCCTCCACTTT	CAWTGVMASPLHF	TRBJ1-6	-	many	TRBV30
TGTGCCAGCAGGCGCACAGCGCGGCGGGAAAAACTGTTTTTT	CASRRTARREKLFF	TRBJ1-4	-	once	TRBV28
TGTGCCAGCAGTCCCTCCCGCACCGGGGAGCTGTTTTTT	CASSPSRTGELFF	TRBJ2-2	-	many	TRBV3-1
TGTGCCAGCAGCCAAGGTTACCAGGGAAGAATCTTC	CASSQGYQGRIF	TRBJ2-4	-	-	TRBV3-1
TGTGCCAGCAGTCCAGGACGGGACCGGGAGCTGTTTTTT	CASSPGRDRELFF	TRBJ2-2	-	many	TRBV7-3
TGTGCCAGCAGTCCGGACAACACAGAGACCCAGTACTTC	CASSPDNTETQYF	TRBJ2-5	-	many	TRBV12-3/TRBV12-4
TGCAGTGCTAAAGGGGAACTAGACAGGGTATCGGGAGAGCAGTACTTC	CSAKGELDRVSGEQYF	TRBJ2-7	TRBD1	medium-sized	TRBV20-1
TGTGCCAGCAGTGGGGGGTACACCGGGGAGCTGTTTTTT	CASSGGYTGELFF	TRBJ2-2	-	many	TRBV12-3/TRBV12-4
TGTGCCAGCAGCCGTGACCGGGGCGCGAACTACAATGAGCAGTTCTTC	CASSRDRGANYNEQFF	TRBJ2-1	-	many	TRBV12-3/TRBV12-4
TGTGCCAGCAGCTCCGGGTCTCTAAACTATGGCTACACCTTC	CASSSGSLNYGYTF	TRBJ1-2	-	-	TRBV5-6
TGTGCCATCAGTGTCCCCGGACAGAACTATGGCTACACCTTC	CAISVPGQNYGYTF	TRBJ1-2	-	many	TRBV10-3
TGTGCCAGCAGCCAAGGACACTCCTACGAGCAGTACTTC	CASSQGHSYEQYF	TRBJ2-7	-	-	TRBV3-1
TGTGCCAGCAGTTTAGCGGGGGGGCAAGAGACCCAGTACTTC	CASSLAGGQETQYF	TRBJ2-5	TRBD2	many	TRBV12-3/TRBV12-4
TGCGCCAGCAGCCAGACTTTTAGCGGGAGGGCCAAAGAGACCCAGTACTTC	CASSQTFSGRAKETQYF	TRBJ2-5	TRBD2	-	TRBV4-3
TGTGCCAGCAGTCCCGGCACTAGCTCTAGCACAGATACGCAGTATTTT	CASSPGTSSSTDTQYF	TRBJ2-3	-	-	TRBV2
TGTGCCAGCTCAAGGACAGGAGAAAGAAATGGCTACACCTTC	CASSRTGERNGYTF	TRBJ1-2	TRBD1	many	TRBV18
TGCAGTGCTAGGAGGAAATCCTACGAGCAGTACTTC	CSARRKSYEQYF	TRBJ2-7	-	many	TRBV20-1
TGTGCCAGCAGCCAGGGGACCACAGGAAACACTGAAGCTTTCTTT	CASSQGTTGNTEAFF	TRBJ1-1	-	many	TRBV3-1
TGTGCCAGCAGTTCGACAGACGGCTCCTACGAGCAGTACTTC	CASSSTDGSYEQYF	TRBJ2-7	-	-	TRBV6-1
TGTGCCAGCTCACCAGGGGGTTCAGATCAGCCCCAGCATTTT	CASSPGGSDQPQHF	TRBJ1-5	-	many	TRBV18
TGCAGTGCTAGAGCCTCCCCAGGGGTCGGCTACACCTTC	CSARASPGVGYTF	TRBJ1-2	-	-	TRBV20-1
TGCAGTGCCAGTTGGCAGAAAACCTTC	CSASWQKTF	TRBJ1-2	-	many	TRBV20-1
TGTGCCAGCAGGCGTGAGGGACTAGAGTGCCGAGAGAAAGCCTACGAGCAGTACTTC	CASRREGLECREKAYEQYF	TRBJ2-7	TRBD2	many	TRBV6-4
TGTGCCAGCAGTTACAGAACGGGTGCTGAAGCTTTCTTT	CASSYRTGAEAFF	TRBJ1-1	-	-	TRBV6-2/TRBV6-3
TGTGCCTGGAGTTACGGGAGGGCCTACGAGCAGTACTTC	CAWSYGRAYEQYF	TRBJ2-7	TRBD2	few	TRBV30
TGTGCCAGCAGCTTACGGGCCAACACTGAAGCTTTCTTT	CASSLRANTEAFF	TRBJ1-1	-	-	TRBV7-9
TGTGCCAGCAGAAGGACAGAGAACACTGAAGCTTTCTTT	CASRRTENTEAFF	TRBJ1-1	-	many	TRBV6-1
TGTGCCAGCAGCTTAGTGTGGGGACGAAACATTCAGTACTTC	CASSLVWGRNIQYF	TRBJ2-4	-	many	TRBV7-2
TGCAGCGTTGATGCGGGACCCCGTCACACTAACTATGGCTACACCTTC	CSVDAGPRHTNYGYTF	TRBJ1-2	-	many	TRBV29-1
TGTGCCAGCAGCCCGCAGGGTTCCTACAATGAGCAGTTCTTC	CASSPQGSYNEQFF	TRBJ2-1	-	many	TRBV3-1
TGTGCCATCGCTGATCCCGGGGGGCAAGAGACCCAGTACTTC	CAIADPGGQETQYF	TRBJ2-5	TRBD2	many	TRBV28
TGTGCCAGCAGCGGTACAGGGTCCCTCGGCTACACCTTC	CASSGTGSLGYTF	TRBJ1-2	-	many	TRBV5-5
TGTGCCAGCAGTTTGCTAGCGGGGGTACGTTACGAGCAGTACTTC	CASSLLAGVRYEQYF	TRBJ2-7	TRBD2	many	TRBV12-3/TRBV12-4
TGTGCCAGCAGCTTAACGGGCGGCTCACCCCTCCACTTT	CASSLTGGSPLHF	TRBJ1-6	-	many	TRBV11-1
TGTGCCAGCAGATCGGCCCGGGGTCTCACAGATACGCAGTATTTT	CASRSARGLTDTQYF	TRBJ2-3	-	-	TRBV6-1
TGTGCCAGCACCCAGGGGAACACCGGGGAGCTGTTTTTT	CASTQGNTGELFF	TRBJ2-2	-	-	TRBV6-4
TGTGCCAGTAGTATGAACAGCTTGAACACCGGGGAGCTGTTTTTT	CASSMNSLNTGELFF	TRBJ2-2	-	medium-sized	TRBV19
TGTGCCAGCAGTGTCGGGACTAGCGGGGGGGCCCTAGATACGCAGTATTTT	CASSVGTSGGALDTQYF	TRBJ2-3	TRBD2	-	TRBV6-1
TGTGCCAGCGGCGCGGGGGGCGCTTCGGCAAATGAGCAGTTCTTC	CASGAGGASANEQFF	TRBJ2-1	TRBD2	many	TRBV6-2/TRBV6-3
TGCGCCAGCAGCTCCTCTGGGACAAACACCGGGGAGCTGTTTTTT	CASSSSGTNTGELFF	TRBJ2-2	-	many	TRBV5-1
TGTGCCAGTAAGGGGTCCGGGACGGTGAATCAGCCCCAGCATTTT	CASKGSGTVNQPQHF	TRBJ1-5	-	-	TRBV19
TGTGCCACCCTGTCCGGGGGGTTGAGCATGAACACTGAAGCTTTCTTT	CATLSGGLSMNTEAFF	TRBJ1-1	-	-	TRBV5-6
TGCAGTGCTGAAGATATTAGCACAGATACGCAGTATTTT	CSAEDISTDTQYF	TRBJ2-3	-	-	TRBV20-1